These T cell receptor beta chains were read from a single sample in a study of cytomegalovirus exposure and HLA in healthy donors. TCRdb's copy holds only in-frame clones and misses some; the assay was immunoSEQ multiplex PCR. This table holds about 93,000 clones, over 60% found once. Sequencing input: PBMCs. The receptors here all came from a boy aged 5 to 17 in good health and CMV-seropositive. Each CDR3 is given with its conserved first and last residue. A D gene is named only where the DNA matches it firmly. A clone size is listed for some rows: how often the clone was seen (once, few, many), or a class if it is expanded.

CDR3 protein	CDR3 DNA	D gene	V gene	CDR3 length	clone size	J gene
CASSARVQGLHGYTF	TGTGCCAGCAGCGCCCGGGTTCAGGGTTTGCATGGCTACACCTTC	.	TRBV5-4	15	.	TRBJ1-2
CASSLELLVAEQYF	TGTGCCAGCAGCTTAGAACTACTGGTGGCCGAGCAGTACTTC	.	TRBV11-2	14	few	TRBJ2-7
CASSYTDRGDYGYTF	TGTGCCAGCAGTTACACGGACAGGGGGGACTATGGCTACACCTTC	TRBD1	TRBV27	15	.	TRBJ1-2
CSVEDRDYEQYF	TGCAGCGTGGAGGACAGGGACTACGAGCAGTACTTC	TRBD1	TRBV29-1	12	.	TRBJ2-7
CASTFRGTGSGYTF	TGTGCCAGCACCTTTCGCGGGACAGGGTCTGGCTACACCTTC	TRBD1	TRBV6-5	14	.	TRBJ1-2
CASSLRGDSSYNEQFF	TGTGCCAGCAGCTTAAGGGGGGACAGCTCCTACAATGAGCAGTTCTTC	.	TRBV11-3	16	.	TRBJ2-1
CASRQMTASSYEQYF	TGTGCCAGCAGGCAAATGACAGCGAGTTCCTACGAGCAGTACTTC	.	TRBV6-1	15	.	TRBJ2-7
CASSHYTGVWAFF	TGTGCCAGCAGCCACTATACGGGGGTATGGGCTTTCTTT	.	TRBV14	13	.	TRBJ1-1
CASSISDSYEQYF	TGTGCCAGCAGCATCTCGGACAGCTACGAGCAGTACTTC	.	TRBV5-6	13	few	TRBJ2-7
CASSADSSYEQYF	TGTGCCAGCAGCGCGGACAGCTCCTACGAGCAGTACTTC	.	TRBV5-4	13	.	TRBJ2-7
CASRGDRDNQPQHF	TGTGCCAGCAGGGGGGACAGGGACAATCAGCCCCAGCATTTT	TRBD1	TRBV2	14	few	TRBJ1-5
CASSQLRGHRPYEQYF	TGCGCCAGCAGCCAACTCAGGGGACACCGACCCTACGAGCAGTACTTC	.	TRBV4-1	16	.	TRBJ2-7
CATSVSRDKGFHEQYF	TGTGCCACCAGCGTAAGCCGGGACAAGGGCTTCCACGAGCAGTACTTC	.	TRBV15	16	once	TRBJ2-7
CASRAGQGGCEQYF	TGTGCCAGCAGAGCGGGACAGGGGGGTTGCGAGCAGTACTTC	.	TRBV21-1	14	.	TRBJ2-7
CSASYAEKLFF	TGCAGTGCTAGTTATGCGGAAAAACTGTTTTTT	.	TRBV20-1	11	.	TRBJ1-4
CASSLVGSYEQYF	TGTGCCAGCAGCTTGGTCGGCTCCTACGAGCAGTACTTC	.	TRBV5-6	13	.	TRBJ2-7
CASTRTGYGDTQYF	TGTGCCAGCACACGGACAGGGTATGGAGATACGCAGTATTTT	TRBD1	TRBV27	14	.	TRBJ2-3
CASSLNGGSGNTIYF	TGTGCCAGCAGCTTGAACGGGGGCTCTGGAAACACCATATATTTT	.	TRBV5-4	15	.	TRBJ1-3
CASSRTGTTYEQYF	TGTGCCAGCAGTAGAACAGGAACTACCTACGAGCAGTACTTC	.	TRBV6-5	14	.	TRBJ2-7
CASSDRLRVIAKNIQYF	TGTGCCAGTAGTGACAGGTTGAGGGTTATAGCCAAAAACATTCAGTACTTC	.	TRBV19	17	.	TRBJ2-4
CASSPGLAGGHGSYEQYF	TGTGCCAGCAGCCCTGGACTAGCGGGAGGTCATGGGTCCTACGAGCAGTACTTC	TRBD2	TRBV11-2	18	few	TRBJ2-7
CASSPDRGSNEQYF	TGTGCCAGCAGTCCGGACAGGGGATCCAACGAGCAGTACTTC	TRBD1	TRBV6-4	14	.	TRBJ2-7
CASSLLRASGANVLTF	TGTGCCAGCAGTTTATTGCGGGCCTCTGGGGCCAACGTCCTGACTTTC	.	TRBV27	16	.	TRBJ2-6
CASSFGVAGGRDYEQYF	TGTGCCAGCAGTTTCGGGGTAGCGGGAGGTAGGGACTACGAGCAGTACTTC	TRBD2	TRBV27	17	few	TRBJ2-7
CASNPGGEYNEQFF	TGCGCCAGCAACCCGGGAGGGGAATACAATGAGCAGTTCTTC	TRBD2	TRBV5-1	14	.	TRBJ2-1
CASRAFSTDTQYF	TGTGCCAGCAGAGCGTTTAGCACAGATACGCAGTATTTT	.	TRBV11-2	13	.	TRBJ2-3
CASSRGPNSNTGELFF	TGTGCCAGCAGCAGAGGGCCCAACTCGAACACCGGGGAGCTGTTTTTT	.	TRBV5-6	16	few	TRBJ2-2
CASSPQGYGYTF	TGTGCCAGCAGTCCACAGGGGTATGGCTACACCTTC	TRBD1	TRBV6-5	12	.	TRBJ1-2
CAWSQNIYEQYF	TGTGCCTGGAGTCAGAATATCTACGAGCAGTACTTC	.	TRBV30	12	.	TRBJ2-7
CASRGTASTNEKLFF	TGTGCCAGCAGGGGGACAGCCTCAACTAATGAAAAACTGTTTTTT	TRBD1	TRBV6-1	15	few	TRBJ1-4
CASSLPGQGRAEAFF	TGTGCCAGCAGCTTGCCAGGGCAGGGAAGGGCTGAAGCTTTCTTT	.	TRBV5-6	15	few	TRBJ1-1
CASSQGIEDTEAFF	TGTGCCAGCAGCCAAGGGATAGAGGACACTGAAGCTTTCTTT	.	TRBV4-2	14	few	TRBJ1-1
CASSFSGNEQFF	TGTGCCAGCAGCTTTAGCGGGAATGAGCAGTTCTTC	TRBD2	TRBV7-2	12	.	TRBJ2-1
CASSSGVTSYNEQFF	TGTGCCAGCAGCTCAGGGGTAACGTCCTACAATGAGCAGTTCTTC	.	TRBV7-6	15	.	TRBJ2-1
CAWSVLTATGYTF	TGTGCCTGGAGTGTATTGACAGCAACTGGCTACACCTTC	.	TRBV30	13	.	TRBJ1-2
CASSPMFLGGKLFF	TGTGCCAGCAGTCCTATGTTCCTAGGGGGAAAACTGTTTTTT	.	TRBV27	14	.	TRBJ1-4
CASSETSAPYEQYF	TGTGCCAGCAGCGAAACTAGCGCCCCATACGAGCAGTACTTC	TRBD2	TRBV11-2	14	.	TRBJ2-7
CSCRGEAGNTIYF	TGCAGCTGCCGTGGGGAGGCTGGAAACACCATATATTTT	.	TRBV29-1	13	.	TRBJ1-3
CASSAGMNTEAFF	TGTGCCAGTAGTGCAGGGATGAACACTGAAGCTTTCTTT	.	TRBV19	13	.	TRBJ1-1
CASGTGPSNEKLFF	TGTGCCTCCGGGACAGGGCCCAGTAATGAAAAACTGTTTTTT	TRBD1	TRBV30	14	.	TRBJ1-4
CATSRDLEYVSGNTIYF	TGTGCCACCAGCAGAGATCTGGAGTACGTCTCTGGAAACACCATATATTTT	.	TRBV15	17	.	TRBJ1-3
CASRFGPGEQYF	TGTGCAAGTCGCTTCGGCCCAGGCGAGCAGTACTTC	.	TRBV12-2	12	few	TRBJ2-7
CASSLGQGVTGTEAFF	TGTGCCAGCAGCTTGGGGCAGGGGGTTACGGGCACTGAAGCTTTCTTT	TRBD1	TRBV5-4	16	few	TRBJ1-1
CASSNRQARNTEAFF	TGTGCCAGCAGCAACAGACAGGCCCGAAACACTGAAGCTTTCTTT	.	TRBV7-9	15	.	TRBJ1-1
CATSRDRGLDQPQNF	TGTGCCACCAGCAGAGATAGGGGACTCGATCAGCCCCAGAATTTT	.	TRBV15	15	.	TRBJ1-5
CARSLRTGEQYF	TGTGCCAGAAGCTTACGGACAGGGGAGCAGTACTTC	TRBD1	TRBV5-3	12	.	TRBJ2-7
CASSEGQFGNSPLHF	TGTGCCAGCAGTGAAGGACAGTTCGGTAATTCACCCCTCCACTTT	.	TRBV2	15	.	TRBJ1-6
CASSPLLGGDAFF	TGTGCCAGCAGCCCCTTACTGGGCGGGGATGCTTTCTTT	.	TRBV7-6	13	few	TRBJ1-1
CASSDSANYGYTF	TGTGCCAGCAGTGACAGCGCTAACTATGGCTACACCTTC	.	TRBV2	13	once	TRBJ1-2
CASSGNYGYTF	TGTGCCAGCTCAGGGAACTATGGCTACACCTTC	.	TRBV19	11	.	TRBJ1-2
CASSELRGRNFYTF	TGTGCCAGCAGTGAACTCAGGGGTCGTAATTTCTACACCTTC	.	TRBV6-1	14	.	TRBJ1-2
CASSRTGTNSYEQYF	TGTGCCAGCTCACGTACTGGGACAAATTCCTACGAGCAGTACTTC	.	TRBV18	15	few	TRBJ2-7
CASSEFGLRDDTQYF	TGCGCCAGCAGTGAGTTTGGACTAAGGGACGATACGCAGTATTTT	.	TRBV10-2	15	.	TRBJ2-3
CASSLDRGANQPQHF	TGTGCCAGCAGCTTAGACAGGGGTGCCAATCAGCCCCAGCATTTT	TRBD1	TRBV7-9	15	few	TRBJ1-5